This TCR beta chain was recovered during a study of molecular identifiers for immune sequencing clone quantification (dated by TCRdb to 2016 to 2019). The study in broad terms: In a replicate experiment, RNA from about 19,000 or 110,000 naive CD8 T cells was split into five aliquots, four of which were sequenced. CD8 T cells were used in a methods study to benchmark molecular-identifier clustering-based TCR repertoire sequencing (MIDCIRS) and TCR RNA copy counting. Study-level results and caveats: The naive libraries included spiked-in Jurkat TCR RNA (roughly ten copies' worth), and this Jurkat TCR RNA is not part of the donor repertoire. Spiked-in Jurkat TCR RNA equal to a single cell's worth was reported to be detectable even within 1,100,000 naive CD8 T cells. Clones above 20 RNA copies held over 98% of molecules in CMV-specific effector cells but under 1% in naive cells. Highly expanded clone sizes could be underestimated if identical TCR molecules share a barcode. When barcode sub-clustering was omitted, TCR diversity was inflated by chimeric consensus sequences, with chimeras reaching as high as 47%. Modeling indicated around 3.2 TCR RNA copies recovered per cell, compared with around 9.8 by digital PCR, which implies a capture efficiency of about 31%.

Libraries of naive CD8 T cells were generated from roughly 20,000 to 1,000,000 sorted cells, with 10%, 30% or 50% of the purified RNA used. Naive CD8 T cells were FACS-sorted as CD8+CD4-CCR7+CD45RA+ on a BD FACSAria II into RLT Plus buffer. Detection sensitivity was tested by spiking Jurkat RNA equal to roughly 9 TCR copies' worth into samples containing about 17,000-1,000,000 naive CD8 T cells. CD8 T cells were enriched with RosetteSep CD8+ T Cell Enrichment Cocktail and Ficoll-Paque, followed by ACK red cell lysis. Library method: PCR. The instrument given in TCRdb is Illumina HiSeq 4000. Bulk TCR libraries were prepared as previously described, using TCR primers listed in Table S5. Purification of total RNA was performed with the Qiagen AllPrep DNA/RNA kit. Reads from multiple sequencing runs of the same library were pooled before analysis. On the authors' methods: Reads were retained only if an exact TCR constant sequence was present, and the retained reads were trimmed to 150 nt and grouped according to their 12-nt molecular barcodes. Reads inside each barcode group were sub-clustered using a 15% Levenshtein threshold, and a quality-weighted consensus sequence was constructed for each RNA molecule. Non-functional sequences were filtered out, along with any lower-count sequence sitting one edit away from another sequence. Barcode sub-clusters with fewer than 20% of the maximum read count were removed, based on fitting two negative binomial distributions. In-frame beta chains were kept once TCRdb had trimmed the public reads at Q25 with fastp and called clones with MiXCR. Every entry covers one CDR3 protein and lists the most common genes and DNA from its rows. Here the V and J calls rest on TCRdb's processing, not on the authors' analysis. This sample lists 300,000 to 400,000 distinct CDR3 sequences; over 20% were detected once. The top ten clonotypes cover over 0.7% of the sample.

This clonotype was picked up many times. It lacks a known antigen. Base qualities are not at hand, and no much larger clone is one base apart. The germline V gene sets CDR1 to SGHRS and CDR2 to YFSETQ. At the junction V is shortened by 2 bases and J by 0 bases, with 15 bases in between. Including the terminal cysteine and phenylalanine, the CDR3 comprises 17 residues. Just CDR3 DNA is preserved here, 51 bases in frame from base 1. This receptor was identified in a human donor in good health. Some libraries in this study had Jurkat cell RNA spiked in. The specimen was naive CD8+ T cells from blood, with Jurkat cell RNA spiked in. This specimen's cell subset or site label, per the study, means: FACS-sorted CD8+CD4-CCR7+CD45RA+ naive T cells. In this chain, TRBV5-1 is recombined with TRBJ2-4; confidence is insufficient to name the D gene. The DNA reads TGCGCCAGCAGCTTTTCTCTTAGAGAACTAGCCAAAAACATTCAGTACTTC. The resulting protein is CASSFSLRELAKNIQYF.